One sample yielded the 14 T cell receptor beta chains listed below, sequenced in a study of CD8 T cells in ankylosing spondylitis (dated by TCRdb to 2015 to 2018). The paper's findings and limits, for the study overall: Blood from ankylosing spondylitis patients appeared to be characterized by a TCR beta motif made up of eight highly homologous amino acid variants.

Receptors were amplified or captured by 5' RACE. The sequencer was an Illumina HiSeq 2500. TCRdb reprocessed the public reads (quality trimming at Q25 with fastp, clone calling with MiXCR) and kept in-frame beta chains. Duplicate CDR3 protein sequences are folded into a single record with the most common DNA and genes. This sample comprises a few hundred thousand distinct CDR3 sequences, about a fifth of them detected only once. The ten largest clones represent about 17% of the sample. Which antigens these TCRs recognize remains unknown. The sample taken for sequencing was blood, either unsorted or a sorted T cell fraction (not recorded which). All receptors derive from a male donor with ankylosing spondylitis.

This clonotype has a count of ten or more. V is TRBV3-1 and J is TRBJ2-6; D is undetermined. The ends were cut back, 0 bases at V and 0 bases at J, with 3 bases in the middle. This CDR3 spans 15 amino acids. Germline V CDR1 and CDR2: LGHDT, YNNKEL (reference sequence). The CDR3: CASSQDSSGANVLTF. CDR3 DNA: TGTGCCAGCAGCCAAGACAGCTCTGGGGCCAACGTCCTGACTTTC.

V is TRBV15 and J is TRBJ2-5, with 7 bases that match TRBD1. The CDR3 has 16 amino acids. The V segment lost 0 bases and the J segment 6 bases; nucleotides outside the gene matches: 10. The germline gives CDR1 LNHNV, CDR2 YYDKDF (reference sequence). The CDR3 bases are TGTGCCACCAGCAGAGATTCGGCAGGGGGTGGGAAGACCCAGTACTTC. It yields the protein CATSRDSAGGGKTQYF.

This clonotype was seen ten or more times. The rearrangement links TRBV29-1 to TRBJ2-2; possibly TRBD1 for D (6 bases). The V and J ends lost 1 base and 5 bases respectively, with 11 bases between them. CDR1 SQVTM and CDR2 ANQGSEA come from the germline V gene. There are 14 residues in the CDR3. CDR3 nucleotides: TGCAGCGTTGAAGCAGGGGTAGTAACCGGGGAGCTGTTTTTT. Translation gives CSVEAGVVTGELFF.

This clonotype was detected a few times. J is TRBJ2-5 and V is TRBV20-1; TRBD2 aligns across 10 bases. V lost 6 bases to trimming and J lost 1 base; unmatched junction nucleotides: 8. CDR1 is DFQATT and CDR2 is SNEGSKA in the germline V gene (reference sequence). The CDR3 sequence is 15 residues long. The CDR3 DNA follows: TGCAGTGCCCCCTGGCTAGCGGGAGTCCAAGAGACCCAGTACTTC. This gives the protein CSAPWLAGVQETQYF.

The chain carries TRBV7-8 and TRBJ2-7; 8 nucleotides align to TRBD2. The junction had 7 bases not matched to a gene; V was cut back by 5 bases and J by 1 base. Per the germline V gene, CDR1 is SGHVS and CDR2 is FQNEAQ. This CDR3 is built from 15 residues. The CDR3 sequence: CASSDSREVSYEQYF. CDR3 DNA: TGTGCCAGCAGCGACTCGCGGGAGGTGTCCTACGAGCAGTACTTC.

V usage is TRBV12-3 or TRBV12-4 and J usage is TRBJ1-1; unclear D gene. V lost 2 bases to trimming and J lost 7 bases, with 17 bases between them. This CDR3 region has 15 residues. CDR3 sequence reads: CASSLMQPYRYEAFF. CDR3 bases: TGTGCCAGCAGTTTAATGCAGCCCTACAGATATGAAGCTTTCTTT.

The genes are TRBV27 and TRBJ1-3; perhaps TRBD1 as D (6 bases). The CDR3 sequence is 14 residues long. The germline V and J ends were trimmed by 7 bases and 0 bases, with 10 bases remaining between them. Germline V gives CDR1 MNHEY, CDR2 SMNVEV (reference sequence). The CDR3 loop is CASNPDSSGNTIYF. The CDR3, as DNA: TGTGCCAGCAACCCGGACAGCTCTGGAAACACCATATATTTT.

The chain couples TRBV5-1 to TRBJ2-3; D unresolved. The CDR3 spans 14 residues. Germline V gene sequence: CDR1 SGHRS, CDR2 YFSETQ. V was shortened by 0 bases and J by 0 bases, with 5 bases between the two germline ends. CDR3 sequence (DNA): TGCGCCAGCAGCTTGGACGAGAGCACAGATACGCAGTATTTT. Its translation: CASSLDESTDTQYF.

The V call is TRBV12-3 or TRBV12-4, the J call TRBJ1-5, with no clear D. This CDR3 spans 12 amino acids. Trimming pared 6 bases from V and 5 bases from J, leaving 8 bases between. CDR3 DNA: TGTGCCAGCAGCCCCGTAGATCAGCCCCAGCATTTT. Its translation: CASSPVDQPQHF.

This clonotype was seen once. The chain links TRBV20-1 to TRBJ2-1, with D possibly matching TRBD1 (5 bases). V lost 0 bases, J lost 4 bases, and 13 bases lay in between. The CDR3 extends over 15 amino acids. Looked up from germline, CDR1 is DFQATT and CDR2 is SNEGSKA (reference sequence). The CDR3 protein is CSARDPVRQYNEQFF. CDR3 nucleotide sequence: TGCAGTGCTAGAGATCCTGTTCGACAGTACAATGAGCAGTTCTTC.

This clonotype has a count of ten or more. V and J are TRBV4-1 and TRBJ2-4; 15 bases align to TRBD2. The V gene's germline CDR1 is MGHRA and CDR2 YSYEKL. Trimming cost V 3 bases and J 3 bases; bases outside gene matches: 9. The CDR3 is 19 amino acids. The CDR3 nucleotides read TGCGCCAGCAGCCACGCCGGACTAGCGGGAGGGCAGGGCAAAAACATTCAGTACTTC. This gives the protein CASSHAGLAGGQGKNIQYF.

The rearrangement joins TRBV7-2 to TRBJ2-3; D is unresolved. Germline V CDR1 and CDR2: SGHTA, FQGNSA. Trimming took 4 bases from V and 1 from J, leaving 15 bases between them. CDR3 length equals 16 residues. The CDR3 DNA reads as TGTGCCAGCAGCTCCAGCTTTGACTTAGGCACAGATACGCAGTATTTT. Protein product: CASSSSFDLGTDTQYF.

This clonotype has just a few counts. This chain links TRBV27 with TRBJ1-5; no reliable D call. The CDR3 covers 13 residues. V was clipped by 6 bases and J by 5 bases, with 11 bases between them. Germline V gives CDR1 MNHEY, CDR2 SMNVEV (reference sequence). The CDR3 loop reads CASSLQKDQPQHF. Written as DNA, the CDR3 is TGTGCCAGCAGCCTACAGAAAGATCAGCCCCAGCATTTT.

The gene calls are TRBV6-2 or TRBV6-3 and TRBJ1-2; a weak D match, TRBD1 (6 bases). The CDR3 consists of 15 residues. Germline V gives CDR1 MNHEY, CDR2 SVGEGT. Trimming pared 2 bases from V and 6 bases from J, leaving 16 bases between. The CDR3 protein is CASSYMGRGFDGYTF. CDR3 nucleotide sequence: TGTGCCAGCAGTTACATGGGCAGGGGTTTCGATGGCTACACCTTC.